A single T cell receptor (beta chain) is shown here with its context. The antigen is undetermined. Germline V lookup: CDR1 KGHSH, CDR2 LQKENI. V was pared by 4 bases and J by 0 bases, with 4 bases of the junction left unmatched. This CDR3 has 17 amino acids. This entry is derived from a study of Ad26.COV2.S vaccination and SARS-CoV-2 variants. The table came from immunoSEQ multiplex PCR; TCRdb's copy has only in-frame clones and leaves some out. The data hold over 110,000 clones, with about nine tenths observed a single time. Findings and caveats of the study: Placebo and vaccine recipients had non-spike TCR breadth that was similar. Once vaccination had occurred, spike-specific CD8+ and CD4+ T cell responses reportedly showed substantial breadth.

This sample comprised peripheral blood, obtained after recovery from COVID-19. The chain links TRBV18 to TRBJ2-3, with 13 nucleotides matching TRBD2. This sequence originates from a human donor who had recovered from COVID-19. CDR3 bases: TGTGCCAGCTCACGTACGACTAGCGGGGGGAGCACAGATACGCAGTATTTT. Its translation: CASSRTTSGGSTDTQYF.